The table lists the clone carrying this T cell receptor (beta chain) with many counts. This sample was taken from a study of T cells after yellow fever vaccination. Germline CDR1 reads SGHRS; CDR2 reads YFSETQ. This CDR3 has 14 amino acids. V gave up 0 bases and J gave up 0 bases, with 4 bases separating them. TCRdb re-called the 5' RACE reads through MiXCR, storing one row per CDR3 protein. This sample has just over 300,000 distinct CDR3 sequences, with around 3.9% found just once. The origin of this receptor is a man younger than 35 who received the YFV17D yellow fever vaccine. The gene calls are TRBV5-1 and TRBJ1-3; D gene ambiguous. The sequenced sample was PBMCs, obtained on the day of the yellow fever booster vaccination. This CDR3 is CASSLGNSGNTIYF. The CDR3 bases are TGCGCCAGCAGCTTGGGTAACTCTGGAAACACCATATATTTT.